Listed here is a single T cell receptor (beta chain). Its specificity is unknown. V was shortened by 2 bases and J by 7 bases, with 9 bases between the two germline ends. This CDR3 has 14 residues. CDR1 and CDR2 (germline): MNHEY, SVGAGI. This record comes from a study of OX40 agonist ivuxolimab in advanced cancers. Study outcomes and limitations: Certain nonresponders likewise exhibited a low normalized T-cell clonal expansion.

TCRdb keeps only in-frame clones here, not all; method: immunoSEQ multiplex PCR. Of about 80,000 clones listed, just over 90% are singletons. J is TRBJ1-6 and V is TRBV6-5; D is possibly TRBD1 (6 bases). Sequencing was performed on CD4+ or CD8+ T cells sorted from blood, taken in a trial of the OX40 agonist ivuxolimab. This clonotype was obtained from an adult with an advanced solid tumor such as melanoma, head and neck, liver or kidney cancer. The DNA of the CDR3 is TGTGCCAGCAGTTACCGGACAGACAATTCACCCCTCCACTTT. This gives the protein CASSYRTDNSPLHF.